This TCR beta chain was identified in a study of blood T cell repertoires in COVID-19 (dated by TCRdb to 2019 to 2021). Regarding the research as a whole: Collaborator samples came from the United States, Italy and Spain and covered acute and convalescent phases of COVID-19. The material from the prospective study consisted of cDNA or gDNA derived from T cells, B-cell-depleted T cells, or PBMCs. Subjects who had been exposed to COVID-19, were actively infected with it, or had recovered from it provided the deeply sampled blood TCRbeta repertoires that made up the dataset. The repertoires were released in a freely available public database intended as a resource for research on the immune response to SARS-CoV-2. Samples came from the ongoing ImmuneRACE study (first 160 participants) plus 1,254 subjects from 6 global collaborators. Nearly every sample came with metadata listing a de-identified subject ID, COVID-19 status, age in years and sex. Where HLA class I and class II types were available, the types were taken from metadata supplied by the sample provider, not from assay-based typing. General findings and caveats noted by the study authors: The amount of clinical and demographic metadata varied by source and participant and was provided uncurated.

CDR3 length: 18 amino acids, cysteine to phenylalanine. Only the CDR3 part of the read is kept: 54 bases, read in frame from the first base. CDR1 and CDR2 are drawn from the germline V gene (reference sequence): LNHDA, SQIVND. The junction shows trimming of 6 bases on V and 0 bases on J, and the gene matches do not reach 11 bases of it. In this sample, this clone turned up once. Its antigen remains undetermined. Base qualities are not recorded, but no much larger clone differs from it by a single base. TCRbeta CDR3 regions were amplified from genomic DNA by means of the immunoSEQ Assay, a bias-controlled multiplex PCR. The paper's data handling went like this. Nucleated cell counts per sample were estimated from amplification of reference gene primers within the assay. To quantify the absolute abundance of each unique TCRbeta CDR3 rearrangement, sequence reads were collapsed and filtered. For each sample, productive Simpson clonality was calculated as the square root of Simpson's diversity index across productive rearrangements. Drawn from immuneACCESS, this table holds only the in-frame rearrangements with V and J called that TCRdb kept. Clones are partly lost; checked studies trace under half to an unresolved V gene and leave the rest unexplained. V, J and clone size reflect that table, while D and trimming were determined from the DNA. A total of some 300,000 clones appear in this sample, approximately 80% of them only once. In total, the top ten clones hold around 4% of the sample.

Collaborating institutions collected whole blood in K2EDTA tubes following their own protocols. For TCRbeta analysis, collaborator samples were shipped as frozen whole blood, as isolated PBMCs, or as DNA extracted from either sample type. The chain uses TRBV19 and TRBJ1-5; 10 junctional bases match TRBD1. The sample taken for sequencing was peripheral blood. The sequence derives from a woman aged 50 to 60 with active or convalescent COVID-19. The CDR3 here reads CASSTGQGGFRSNQPQHF. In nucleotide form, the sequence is TGTGCCAGTAGCACCGGACAGGGGGGATTTCGTAGCAATCAGCCCCAGCATTTT.